The 7 T cell receptor beta chains below come from one sample, sequenced in a study of beta chain features in type 1 diabetes. General study results and limits: TCRB CDR3 length was moderately but significantly reduced in all four CD4+ subsets of Type 1 diabetes patients.

Sequenced material consisted of expressed TCRB transcripts (all of the isolated RNA was reverse transcribed). Here immunoSEQ multiplex PCR was the method, and the copy in TCRdb shows in-frame clones only, minus some. The table includes roughly 150,000 clones, about 9% detected once. Which antigens these TCRs recognize remains unknown. The sample consisted of central memory CD4+ T cells from blood. Receptors originate from a young woman with type 1 diabetes.

The table lists this clone with a few counts. This rearrangement joins TRBV25-1 to TRBJ2-3, with 7 nucleotides matching TRBD1. Germline-derived CDR1 and CDR2 are MGHDK and SYGVNS. V was clipped by 5 bases and J by 4 bases; unmatched bases: 6. The CDR3 loop spans 14 amino acids. In nucleotides, the CDR3 is TGTGCCAGCAGTCCCCACAGGGGTGCAGATACGCAGTATTTT. Protein: CASSPHRGADTQYF.

Only a few counts were recorded for this clone. V gene TRBV29-1 combines with J gene TRBJ1-2; TRBD1 matches 8 bases. Germline CDR1 and CDR2: SQVTM and ANQGSEA. The CDR3 is 10 residues long. The V gene end was trimmed by 6 bases and the J gene end by 11 bases; junction bases not matched to a gene: 5. CDR3 region: CSVGQERYTF. As DNA, the CDR3 is TGCAGCGTGGGACAGGAACGATACACCTTC.

The chain combines TRBV11-2 with TRBJ2-7; a weak D match, TRBD2 (7 bases). V lost 2 bases, J lost 7 bases, and 15 bases lay in between. The germline V gene has CDR1 SGHAT and CDR2 FQNNGV. The CDR3 covers 14 residues. CDR3 amino acids: CASSLSLGGQEQYF. As DNA, the CDR3 is TGTGCCAGCAGCTTATCCCTGGGGGGGCAAGAGCAGTACTTC.

This clone was seen more than once but under ten times. V is TRBV29-1 and J is TRBJ1-2, with D perhaps TRBD1 (5 bases). The CDR3 totals 12 residues. Germline CDR1 and CDR2: SQVTM and ANQGSEA. Trimming stripped 7 bases from V and 0 bases from J, with 9 bases between. DNA for the CDR3: TGCAGCGCCGGGGGAGCTAACTATGGCTACACCTTC. As protein: CSAGGANYGYTF.

This clone was seen a handful of times. The V call is TRBV19, the J call TRBJ2-2; D might be TRBD1 (6 bases). Per germline, CDR1 LNHDA and CDR2 SQIVND (reference sequence). The V and J ends lost 5 bases and 5 bases respectively, with 15 bases between them. The CDR3 has 15 amino acids. In nucleotides, the CDR3 is TGTGCCAGTAGTCCCGGACAGAGTTTTACCGGGGAGCTGTTTTTT. This translates into CASSPGQSFTGELFF.

This clone was seen a few times. The chain combines TRBV25-1 with TRBJ1-3, with D uncertain. V gave up 5 bases and J gave up 4 bases, with 9 bases separating them. Germline CDR1 MGHDK, CDR2 SYGVNS. The CDR3 is 13 amino acids. The DNA for the CDR3 is TGTGCCAGCAGTCCCCTCAGGGGAAACACCATATATTTT. As protein: CASSPLRGNTIYF.

The J gene is TRBJ1-5, the V gene TRBV23-1, with TRBD1 matching 12 bases. TRBV23-1 is an open reading frame whose function is uncertain. The CDR3 contains 20 residues. The V and J ends lost 0 bases and 1 base, in that order; junction bases with no gene match: 10. In nucleotides, the CDR3 is TGCGCCAGCAGTCAATCGGGGGACAGGGGGCTTGGGGGGAGCAATCAGCCCCAGCATTTT. This encodes CASSQSGDRGLGGSNQPQHF.